The rows below give T cell receptor beta chains drawn from one sample of a study of CD8+ T cells in alopecia areata. Clones were sequenced by immunoSEQ multiplex PCR, and TCRdb holds only the in-frame ones, with some missing. The sample lists around 270,000 clones; about 62% were seen once. This material consisted of CD4+ T cells sorted from blood, taken at week 24, from a patient treated with tofacitinib. The source of these receptors is a human donor with alopecia areata. CDR3s include the opening cysteine and the closing phenylalanine or tryptophan. The order of the fields is clone size, V gene, D gene, J gene, CDR3 DNA, CDR3 protein. The D gene is left open where the match is weak. Some rows have no size entry. The others give once, few or many, or a class for an expanded clone.

NA	TRBV28	NA	TRBJ2-5	TGTGCCAGCAGTTGGGCCGGGGAGACCCAGTACTTC	CASSWAGETQYF
few	TRBV11-3	NA	TRBJ2-3	TGTGCCAGCAGCTTAGAGGTCATGGCTACGCAGTATTTT	CASSLEVMATQYF
once	TRBV6-1	NA	TRBJ2-7	TGTGCCAGCAGTGCCCTTTACTACGAGCAGTACTTC	CASSALYYEQYF
NA	TRBV7-6	NA	TRBJ2-5	TGTGCCAGCAGCTTAGGACTGACAGAGGGTCAAGAGACCCAGTACTTC	CASSLGLTEGQETQYF
NA	TRBV27	TRBD1	TRBJ2-5	TGTGCCAGCAGTTCCACGGGACAGGGGGCCGAGACCCAGTACTTC	CASSSTGQGAETQYF
few	TRBV7-2	NA	TRBJ2-7	TGTGCCAGCAGCCCGAGATCCCTCTACGAGCAGTACTTC	CASSPRSLYEQYF
NA	TRBV5-6	TRBD1	TRBJ1-2	TGTGCCAGCAGCGGCGACAGGGGGAACGGCTACACCTTC	CASSGDRGNGYTF
NA	TRBV10-3	NA	TRBJ2-4	TGTGCCACCAGACTTGCAGGGGAAAACATTCAGTACTTC	CATRLAGENIQYF
NA	TRBV28	NA	TRBJ2-7	TGTGCCAGCAGTGTGACAGCCACCTACGAGCAGTACTTC	CASSVTATYEQYF
few	TRBV7-2	NA	TRBJ1-6	TGTGCCAGCAGCTTAGGGGGTAGCCTCCACTTT	CASSLGGSLHF
NA	TRBV13	NA	TRBJ2-5	TGTGCCAGCAGCTTACCAGGGCAAGAGACCCAGTACTTC	CASSLPGQETQYF